These T cell receptor beta chains were read from a single sample in a study of blood T cell repertoires in COVID-19. Sequenced by immunoSEQ multiplex PCR; TCRdb stores in-frame clones only, minus some. Of roughly 300,000 clones listed, around 89% are singletons. Material: peripheral blood. The receptors were gathered from a man aged 18-30 years who had recovered from COVID-19. Both conserved end residues are part of each CDR3. A D gene is named only where the DNA matches it firmly. For some rows the clone size is stated as once, few or many, or as a class when expanded; others skip it.

d_call	v_call	clone_size	j_call	cdr3_aa	cdr3_nt
TRBD2	TRBV7-9	.	TRBJ2-1	CASSGLAGDGEQFF	TGTGCCAGCAGCGGACTAGCGGGAGACGGTGAGCAGTTCTTC
.	TRBV5-4	.	TRBJ1-1	CASSQPQGSTEAFF	TGTGCCAGCAGCCAACCACAGGGTTCCACTGAAGCTTTCTTT
TRBD1	TRBV7-9	once	TRBJ1-1	CASSLGGQGFGTEAFF	TGTGCCAGCAGCTTAGGAGGACAGGGGTTCGGCACTGAAGCTTTCTTT
TRBD1	TRBV6-5	.	TRBJ1-6	CASSYSSSGTVVHF	TGTGCCAGCAGTTACTCAAGTTCCGGGACAGTGGTCCACTTT
.	TRBV6-5	.	TRBJ1-2	CASSYEVGGRYGYTF	TGTGCCAGCAGCTATGAAGTGGGAGGGAGGTATGGCTACACCTTC
.	TRBV7-9	.	TRBJ1-1	CASSLGVGGRNTEAFF	TGTGCCAGCAGCTTAGGGGTAGGTGGGAGGAACACTGAAGCTTTCTTT
TRBD1	TRBV4-1	.	TRBJ2-7	CASSQEYRGLVYEQYF	TGCGCCAGCAGCCAGGAATACAGGGGATTGGTATACGAGCAGTACTTC
TRBD2	TRBV18	.	TRBJ2-3	CASSQTGGNTDTQYF	TGTGCCAGCTCACAAACGGGGGGAAACACAGATACGCAGTATTTT
.	TRBV12-1	few	TRBJ2-1	CASSFARGRSNEQFF	TGTGCCAGCAGCTTTGCGCGCGGCCGATCCAATGAGCAGTTCTTC
TRBD2	TRBV7-9	few	TRBJ2-7	CASSLGGTTYEQYF	TGTGCCAGCAGCTTAGGAGGGACTACCTACGAGCAGTACTTC
TRBD1	TRBV28	.	TRBJ1-6	CASVGWDRLNSPLHF	TGTGCCAGCGTCGGCTGGGACAGGCTTAATTCACCCCTCCACTTT
TRBD1	TRBV5-1	.	TRBJ2-3	CASSVDRGPADTQYF	TGCGCCAGCAGCGTAGACAGGGGGCCGGCAGATACGCAGTATTTT
.	TRBV6-2/TRBV6-3	.	TRBJ1-2	CASSYDDLRGYTF	TGTGCCAGCAGTTACGATGACCTCAGGGGCTACACCTTC
TRBD1	TRBV6-5	.	TRBJ1-2	CASSQPTGGSFGYTF	TGTGCCAGCAGCCAGCCGACAGGGGGCTCGTTTGGCTACACCTTC
.	TRBV2	.	TRBJ2-3	CASKSEPTF	TGTGCCAGCAAGTCCGAGCCTACTTTT
TRBD1	TRBV12-3/TRBV12-4	.	TRBJ1-2	CASGQGTYGYTF	TGTGCCAGCGGACAGGGAACCTATGGCTACACCTTC
TRBD2	TRBV9	.	TRBJ2-2	CASSAATSGGTGELFF	TGTGCTAGCAGCGCAGCGACTAGCGGGGGCACCGGGGAGCTGTTTTTT
TRBD1	TRBV6-5	.	TRBJ1-5	CASSPDRGSIQPQHF	TGTGCCAGCAGTCCGGACAGGGGATCGATTCAGCCCCAGCATTTT
.	TRBV15	.	TRBJ1-2	CATSRNRDTGYGYTF	TGTGCCACCAGCAGGAACCGGGACACCGGCTATGGCTACACCTTC
TRBD1	TRBV7-8	.	TRBJ2-4	CASSLVGQGVAKNIQYF	TGTGCCAGCAGCTTAGTAGGACAGGGGGTAGCCAAAAACATTCAGTACTTC
.	TRBV2	.	TRBJ2-1	CASSDRESSYNEQFF	TGTGCCAGCAGTGACCGCGAGAGCTCCTACAATGAGCAGTTCTTC
.	TRBV3-1/TRBV3-2	.	TRBJ2-7	CASSQPNHRANYEQYF	TGTGCCAGCAGCCAACCAAACCACAGGGCGAATTACGAGCAGTACTTC
TRBD1	TRBV5-6	.	TRBJ2-2	CASSYATGLNTGELFF	TGTGCCAGCAGCTACGCGACAGGGCTGAACACCGGGGAGCTGTTTTTT